This TCR beta chain derives from a study of T cell responses to AZD1222 COVID-19 vaccine. Study conclusions and caveats: Donors skewed white British and female; clonal diversity was possibly underestimated. At baseline, just five to seven AZD1222 recipients tested seropositive. Variant regions that are unmutated are reportedly the target of nearly half of spike-specific TCRs.

Second-dose recipients at about 4 or about 12 weeks were treated as one pooled group. As regards this clone: The antigen is undetermined.

The V gene's germline CDR1 is MNHEY and CDR2 SMNVEV (reference sequence). The CDR3 runs to 17 residues. V dropped 7 bases and J dropped 3 bases, with 22 bases sitting between them. Here immunoSEQ multiplex PCR was the method, and the copy in TCRdb shows in-frame clones only, minus some. This sample has 150,000 to 200,000 clones, with 92% found just once. This specimen was peripheral blood, taken 28 days after the second AZD1222 dose. The rearrangement joins TRBV27 to TRBJ1-5; the D is unclear. This receptor was obtained from an adult who received the AZD1222 COVID-19 vaccine. The CDR3 DNA sequence: TGTGCCAGCATCCCCCGCGGCCCGGGGAAGATCAATCAGCCCCAGCATTTT. This encodes CASIPRGPGKINQPQHF.